This T cell receptor beta chain was found in a study of T cells in Graves' hyperthyroidism and ophthalmopathy (dated by TCRdb to the late 2010s). Looking at the study overall: Peripheral blood was collected at initial diagnosis, before any treatment. To identify TCR V-J signatures that set the groups apart, the researchers used a discovery cohort of about a hundred patients, made up of 40 to 45 with Graves' ophthalmopathy and about 55 with stable Graves' hyperthyroidism. Whether ophthalmopathy could be predicted prospectively was tested in an independent validation cohort made up of about 18 hyperthyroidism patients plus 17 patients who later progressed to ophthalmopathy. For training and testing, the 80 to 100 patients in the discovery cohort were randomly divided in a 7:3 ratio. Thyroid tissue and blood T-cell repertoires from more than 5 Graves' hyperthyroidism patients were also compared in the study. Following sampling, methimazole starting at 30 mg daily was given to hyperthyroidism patients, and high-dose intravenous methylprednisolone was given to ophthalmopathy patients. The paper describes TCR Vbeta CDR3 sequencing of more than 120 peripheral blood samples, made up of some 42 ophthalmopathy patients, 70 to 80 hyperthyroidism patients and roughly 17 progressor patients. The paper as a whole reports these results and caveats: Most expanded thyroid clonotypes (frequency above 0.001) were also found in blood, which suggests that blood repertoires may mirror thyroid immune responses. In validation, the model predicted progression to ophthalmopathy a median of roughly 6.5 months before onset, with about 67% sensitivity and nearly 75% specificity. Sample size was not statistically predetermined, and blinding of investigators to group allocation was not performed. Ophthalmopathy was separated from stable hyperthyroidism by a 13 V-J signature model, with around 90% sensitivity and 81% to 82% specificity obtained in cross-validation and 80%/75% obtained in testing.

This clonotype was seen ten or more times. What this receptor recognizes is not known. It has no much larger one-base neighbor in the sample; base qualities were not kept. Measured from the cysteine to the phenylalanine, the CDR3 is 17 residues long. Just the 51-base CDR3 DNA is kept, in frame starting at base 1. Trimming removed 1 base from V and 0 bases from J, leaving 15 bases between the germline ends. Taken from the germline V gene (reference sequence), the CDR1 and CDR2 loops are LNHNV and YYDKDF. Graves' hyperthyroidism was defined as stable when no progression to ophthalmopathy occurred over 18 months of follow-up. Hyperthyroidism patients were newly diagnosed, had a disease duration of under 2 months, and were aged 18 to 65 years. The study excluded patients with uncontrolled infections, other autoimmune diseases, pregnancy or lactation. Clinical symptoms, serum thyroxine and TRAb, thyroid ultrasound, and orbital computed tomography formed the basis for the diagnoses. Ficoll-Paque density gradient centrifugation was used to isolate PBMCs from approximately 10 ml of fresh peripheral blood. Trizol reagent was used to extract total RNA, and RNA quality was then checked on an Agilent 2100 Bioanalyzer.

The TCR beta CDR3 regions were amplified from the RNA transcripts. The TCR CDR3 was subjected to a first round of RT-PCR using the HTBI primer set and the Qiagen OneStep RT-PCR kit. The libraries were constructed in a second round of multiplex PCR and then size-selected and purified. Paired-end sequencing of the libraries was performed with 100 bp reads on an Illumina HiSeq2000. Processing in the source paper ran as follows. Raw data were processed with SOAPnuke, discarding reads with adapters, uncalled bases, mean Phred below 15, or no exact constant-primer or identifier match. COPE v1.2.5 was used to merge the high-quality paired reads, and each unique nucleotide sequence was defined as a clonotype. MiTCR v1.1 was used to align clonotypes to the IMGT TRBV, TRBD and TRBJ reference segments. The analysis included only V-J combinations with a frequency above 0.0001, which together covered more than 99% of the repertoires. A TCS score was defined as the ratio of F50 (clonal expansion) to E x V (chaos), with BLOSUM62-based TCRdist applied between CDR3 peptides within each V-J. Welch's t-statistics and random forest reduced some 510 V-J features to 13, which were used in a naive Bayes classifier (R e1071). TCRdb trimmed public reads at Q25 via fastp, called clones via MiXCR and kept in-frame beta chains. Entries are consolidated by CDR3 protein sequence, retaining the most common genes and DNA. TCRdb's processing, not the authors' own work, is the source of the V and J calls. The sample table holds some 180,000 distinct CDR3 sequences, of which about 18% were seen once. The leading ten clones occupy 25% to 30% of the sample.

What was sequenced was blood. The V and J genes are TRBV15 and TRBJ1-1, and the D gene may be TRBD1, 6 bases matching. The TCR was taken from a woman between 50 and 59 years old with Graves' hyperthyroidism. The nucleotides read TGTGCCACCAGCAGAGGACCCCTCAGGGGTATGAACACTGAAGCTTTCTTT. Its coded protein is CATSRGPLRGMNTEAFF.